Following are 27 T cell receptor beta chains from one sample sequenced in a study of blood T cell repertoires in COVID-19. Measured with immunoSEQ multiplex PCR; TCRdb has only the in-frame clones, and not every one. Found here are approximately 440,000 clones, about nine tenths of them singletons; the top ten hold 0.55% to 0.75%. Sequenced: PBMCs or T cells enriched from blood (not recorded which). All receptors come from a man younger than 35 who had recovered from COVID-19.

The sample holds a few counts of this clone. The chain joins TRBV27 to TRBJ1-1, with no clear D. V lost 3 bases to trimming and J lost 0 bases, with 8 bases between them. CDR1 and CDR2 (germline): MNHEY, SMNVEV (reference sequence). This CDR3 is built from 14 residues. The CDR3 region has the DNA TGTGCCAGCAGTTTTACAGATTTGAACACTGAAGCTTTCTTT. This translates into CASSFTDLNTEAFF.

This chain uses TRBV5-1 with TRBJ2-1; 9 bases are shared with TRBD2. The CDR3 is made up of 16 amino acids. The ends lost 0 bases at V and 1 base at J; junction bases unmatched: 2. The V gene's germline CDR1 is SGHRS and CDR2 YFSETQ. This chain's CDR3 is CASSLVSGGSYNEQFF. Here the CDR3 DNA reads TGCGCCAGCAGCTTGGTGAGCGGGGGGTCCTACAATGAGCAGTTCTTC.

CDR3 coding DNA: TGTGCCAGTAACCTAGGAGGTGTTCAGCCCCAGCATTTT. Amino acid sequence: CASNLGGVQPQHF. J is TRBJ1-5 and V is TRBV19; D uncertain. The CDR3 is 13 residues long. The V end lost 7 bases, the J end lost 6 bases, and 13 bases lay between the germline ends. Per the germline V gene, CDR1 is LNHDA and CDR2 is SQIVND (reference sequence). Complete variable domain (other parts from reference TRBV19 and TRBJ1-5): DGGITQSPKYLFRKEGQNVTLSCEQNLNHDAMYWYRQDPGQGLRLIYYSQIVNDFQKGDIAEGYSVSREKKESFPLTVTSAQKNPTAFYLCASNLGGVQPQHFGDGTRLSIL.

The gene calls are TRBV7-3 and TRBJ2-5; D is ambiguous. Germline lookup yields CDR1 SGHTA and CDR2 FQGTGA. This CDR3 is built from 15 residues. Trimming left V 2 bases short and J 3 bases short, with 13 bases between. As DNA, the CDR3 is TGTGCCAGCAGCTTAGGGCTTACATTCGAAGAGACCCAGTACTTC. Translation: CASSLGLTFEETQYF.

The chain carries TRBV18 and TRBJ2-1; tentative D call: TRBD2 (5 bases). The CDR3 has 15 amino acids. The germline V gene encodes CDR1 KGHSH and CDR2 LQKENI. V shed 2 bases and J shed 4 bases, with 12 bases lying between them. CDR3 DNA sequence: TGTGCCAGCTCACCAGCGACTACCTTTTACAATGAGCAGTTCTTC. Amino acid sequence: CASSPATTFYNEQFF.

The CDR3 loop reads CASSLDRATEAFF. As DNA, the CDR3 is TGTGCCAGCAGCTTAGACAGGGCTACTGAAGCTTTCTTT. This rearrangement joins TRBV7-3 to TRBJ1-1, with 7 bases fitting TRBD1. This CDR3 has 13 residues. The ends lost 2 bases at V and 5 bases at J; junction bases unmatched: 2. The germline V gene encodes CDR1 SGHTA and CDR2 FQGTGA.

The rearrangement joins TRBV3-1 (or the pseudogene TRBV3-2) to TRBJ1-1, with D maybe TRBD1 (5 bases). The germline gives CDR1 LGHDT, CDR2 YNNKEL (reference sequence). The CDR3 runs 14 residues. The ends were cut back, 5 bases at V and 0 bases at J, with 10 bases in the middle. This CDR3 reads CASSYRTMNTEAFF. CDR3 in DNA: TGTGCCAGCAGCTACAGGACCATGAACACTGAAGCTTTCTTT.

CDR3 DNA: TGTGCCAGCCGACGCGCTAGCGGAGGGGGCACAGATACGCAGTATTTT. Encoded protein: CASRRASGGGTDTQYF. The chain couples TRBV27 to TRBJ2-3; 7 nucleotides align to TRBD2. The CDR3 loop spans 16 amino acids. The J segment lost 1 base and the V segment lost 8 bases, leaving 12 bases of the junction unmatched. CDR1 MNHEY and CDR2 SMNVEV come from the germline V gene (reference sequence).

The chain has TRBV27 and TRBJ2-7; weak D call: TRBD2 (6 bases). The V end lost 2 bases, the J end lost 2 bases, and 19 bases lay between the germline ends. Looked up from germline, CDR1 is MNHEY and CDR2 is SMNVEV (reference sequence). The CDR3 consists of 17 residues. In DNA, the CDR3 is TGTGCCAGCAGTTTAGCCGGAAGAGCATCTAGCGCCTACGAGCAGTACTTC. Translation gives CASSLAGRASSAYEQYF.

The genes are TRBV10-3 and TRBJ1-1, with 8 bases identical to TRBD1. CDR1 and CDR2 (germline): ENHRY, SYGVKD. V was clipped by 2 bases and J by 1 base; unmatched bases: 9. This CDR3 has 17 amino acids. CDR3: CAISELRTGRENTEAFF. The CDR3 DNA reads TGTGCCATCAGTGAGCTAAGGACAGGGCGGGAGAACACTGAAGCTTTCTTT.

The chain uses TRBV24-1 and TRBJ2-5; D is unclear. V was trimmed by 4 bases and J by 0 bases, leaving 8 bases between them. CDR3 size: 14 residues. CDR1 and CDR2 from the germline V gene are KGHDR and SFDVKD. CDR3 nucleotides: TGTGCCACCAGTGACCACTCGTACCAAGAGACCCAGTACTTC. This codes for CATSDHSYQETQYF.

The rearrangement joins TRBV10-3 to TRBJ2-1; TRBD2 matches 13 bases. This CDR3 is 15 amino acids long. Germline lookup yields CDR1 ENHRY and CDR2 SYGVKD. The ends lost 8 bases at V and 4 bases at J; junction bases unmatched: 5. CDR3 protein: CAIGRTSGSYNEQFF. The CDR3 DNA reads as TGTGCCATCGGAAGGACTAGCGGGAGTTACAATGAGCAGTTCTTC.

The chain recombines TRBV2 with TRBJ2-1, with TRBD2 matching over 8 bases. The V gene's germline CDR1 is SNHLY and CDR2 FYNNEI. With V trimmed by 4 bases and J by 4 bases, 3 bases remained unmatched. The length of the CDR3 is 14 residues. CDR3 amino acids: CASSGVAGYNEQFF. The DNA for the CDR3 is TGTGCCAGCAGTGGGGTAGCGGGATACAATGAGCAGTTCTTC.

The CDR3 is CATSRDGIRAQPQHF. CDR3 nucleotide sequence: TGTGCCACCAGCAGAGATGGTATCAGGGCTCAGCCCCAGCATTTT. The chain employs TRBV15 and TRBJ1-5, with a tentative D call TRBD1 (5 bases). V gave up 0 bases and J gave up 6 bases, with 12 bases separating them. CDR1 and CDR2 from the germline V gene are LNHNV and YYDKDF (reference sequence). The CDR3 consists of 15 residues.

This clone was detected once. The chain couples TRBV10-1 to TRBJ2-7, with D perhaps matching TRBD1 (5 bases). Germline V gene data show CDR1 as WNHNN and CDR2 as SYGVQD (reference sequence). V was pared by 3 bases and J by 4 bases, with 10 bases between. This CDR3 comprises 13 residues. CDR3 DNA sequence: TGCGCCAGCAGTGACCAGGGCTCATACGAGCAGTACTTC. This translates into CASSDQGSYEQYF.

The chain combines TRBV5-6 with TRBJ1-2, with 8 bases aligning to TRBD1. The J segment lost 4 bases and the V segment lost 0 bases, leaving 5 bases of the junction unmatched. Germline-derived CDR1 and CDR2 are SGHDT and YYEEEE. This CDR3 contains 15 residues. This CDR3 reads CASSLAGQGAYGYTF. CDR3 nucleotide sequence: TGTGCCAGCAGCTTGGCCGGGCAGGGGGCCTATGGCTACACCTTC.

This clone was counted a few times. The chain uses TRBV4-1 and TRBJ2-7, with D perhaps matching TRBD2 (6 bases). The CDR3 spans 16 residues. Germline V CDR1 and CDR2: MGHRA, YSYEKL. V gave up 3 bases and J gave up 0 bases, with 15 bases separating them. This chain's CDR3 is CASSQPGLHPSYEQYF. CDR3 DNA: TGCGCCAGCAGCCAGCCGGGACTCCACCCCTCCTACGAGCAGTACTTC.

The J gene is TRBJ1-1, the V gene TRBV4-1, with no clear D. The CDR3 covers 16 residues. The ends were cut back, 1 base at V and 0 bases at J, with 12 bases in the middle. The germline gives CDR1 MGHRA, CDR2 YSYEKL. The CDR3 DNA reads as TGCGCCAGCAGCCAAGCTCAAGCAGGTATGAACACTGAAGCTTTCTTT. Residues: CASSQAQAGMNTEAFF.

The chain joins TRBV9 to TRBJ2-6; perhaps TRBD1 as D (6 bases). Germline lookup yields CDR1 SGDLS and CDR2 YYNGEE. This CDR3 has 18 amino acids. Trimming removed 0 bases at V and 5 bases at J, with 18 bases between. The CDR3 here is CASSVGPGAGVWANVLTF. The CDR3 DNA sequence: TGTGCCAGCAGCGTAGGACCAGGGGCCGGGGTCTGGGCCAACGTCCTGACTTTC.

The chain has TRBV27 and TRBJ2-3; 9 bases match TRBD2. The CDR3 has 15 residues. V shed 6 bases, J shed 6 bases, and the junction held 10 bases outside the gene matches. CDR1 and CDR2 (germline): MNHEY, SMNVEV (reference sequence). The CDR3: CASRRRASGMDTQYF. CDR3 bases: TGTGCCAGCAGGCGTCGGGCTAGCGGGATGGATACGCAGTATTTT.

This chain uses TRBV5-1 with TRBJ2-7; 9 positions agree with TRBD2. The CDR3 totals 14 residues. V shed 4 bases, J shed 5 bases, and the junction held 7 bases outside the gene matches. The germline V gene encodes CDR1 SGHRS and CDR2 YFSETQ. The CDR3 nucleotides read TGCGCCAGCAGCGACGGTGCTAGCGGGGACGAGCAGTACTTC. It specifies CASSDGASGDEQYF.

CDR3 nucleotides: TGTGCCAGCCGGAGGGAGTGGGGAAGCTCCTACGAGCAGTACTTC. This codes for CASRREWGSSYEQYF. This chain uses TRBV28 with TRBJ2-7; tentatively, D is TRBD2 (6 bases). The CDR3 extends over 15 amino acids. The germline V gene encodes CDR1 MDHEN and CDR2 SYDVKM. V gave up 8 bases and J gave up 0 bases, with 17 bases separating them.

The chain employs TRBV5-1 and TRBJ1-6; a possible D gene is TRBD1 (6 bases). The V and J ends lost 3 bases and 0 bases respectively, with 16 bases between them. Per the germline V gene, CDR1 is SGHRS and CDR2 is YFSETQ. This CDR3 has 18 amino acids. CDR3 bases: TGCGCCAGCAGCTCCTCGACAGGTCCAATCTCCTATAATTCACCCCTCCACTTT. Its translation: CASSSSTGPISYNSPLHF. The variable domain in full, with the rest retrieved from reference TRBV5-1 and TRBJ1-6, is KAGVTQTPRYLIKTRGQQVTLSCSPISGHRSVSWYQQTPGQGLQFLFEYFSETQRNKGNFPGRFSGRQFSNSRSEMNVSTLELGDSALYLCASSSSTGPISYNSPLHFGNGTRLTVT.

This chain uses TRBV5-1 with TRBJ1-1, with a weak D call TRBD1 (6 bases). CDR1 is SGHRS and CDR2 is YFSETQ in the germline V gene. This CDR3 is built from 13 residues. Trimming stripped 3 bases from V and 5 bases from J, with 11 bases between. Here the CDR3 DNA reads TGCGCCAGCAGCTCGGTTACAGGGACTGAAGCTTTCTTT. Translated, it gives CASSSVTGTEAFF.

The sample holds a few counts of this clone. The chain links TRBV10-3 to TRBJ1-3; possible D gene TRBD1, 5 bases. CDR1 and CDR2 (germline): ENHRY, SYGVKD. Trimming left V 8 bases short and J 0 bases short, with 14 bases between. This CDR3 region has 15 residues. The CDR3 sequence: CAIGDGGLSGNTIYF. The CDR3 bases are TGTGCCATCGGGGATGGGGGACTCTCTGGAAACACCATATATTTT.

The chain joins TRBV27 to TRBJ1-2; 7 nucleotides agree with TRBD1. CDR3 length: 15 amino acids. Germline V gene data show CDR1 as MNHEY and CDR2 as SMNVEV (reference sequence). Trimming at V came to 6 bases and at J to 3 bases, leaving 10 bases not matched to a gene. CDR3 protein: CASSLTGSLHYGYTF. CDR3 nucleotide sequence: TGTGCCAGCAGCTTGACAGGGAGCCTCCACTATGGCTACACCTTC.

The V and J genes are TRBV13 and TRBJ2-2; TRBD1 might be the D (6 bases). Germline V gene lookup returns CDR1 PRHDT and CDR2 FYEKMQ (reference sequence). The CDR3 is 17 residues long. With 1 base removed from V and 4 bases from J, the gap between germline ends came to 16 bases. Written as DNA, the CDR3 is TGTGCCAGCAGCTTAGAATTGGGGCCAGGGGTCACCGGGGAGCTGTTTTTT. Amino acids: CASSLELGPGVTGELFF. The variable domain in full, with the rest retrieved from reference TRBV13 and TRBJ2-2, is AAGVIQSPRHLIKEKRETATLKCYPIPRHDTVYWYQQGPGQDPQFLISFYEKMQSDKGSIPDRFSAQQFSDYHSELNMSSLELGDSALYFCASSLELGPGVTGELFFGEGSRLTVL.